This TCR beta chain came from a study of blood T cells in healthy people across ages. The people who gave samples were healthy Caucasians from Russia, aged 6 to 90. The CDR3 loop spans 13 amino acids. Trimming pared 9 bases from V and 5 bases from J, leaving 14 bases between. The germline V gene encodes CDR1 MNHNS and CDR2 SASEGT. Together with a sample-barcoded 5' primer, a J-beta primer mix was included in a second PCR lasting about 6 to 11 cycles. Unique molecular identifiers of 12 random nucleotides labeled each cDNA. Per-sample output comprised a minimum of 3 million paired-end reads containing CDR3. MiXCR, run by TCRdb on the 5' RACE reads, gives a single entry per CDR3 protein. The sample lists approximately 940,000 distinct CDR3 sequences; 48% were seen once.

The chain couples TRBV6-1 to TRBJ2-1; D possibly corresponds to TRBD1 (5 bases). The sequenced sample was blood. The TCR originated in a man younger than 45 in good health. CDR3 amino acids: CASNWGTHNEQFF. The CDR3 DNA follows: TGTGCCAGTAACTGGGGCACCCACAATGAGCAGTTCTTC.